This T cell receptor (beta chain) was retrieved from a study of beta chain features in type 1 diabetes. Study-wide context: The study examined about 100 million sorted cells across all samples.

Study conclusions and caveats: Among patients, naive, central memory and Treg TCRB repertoires appeared more similar than among healthy donors. Any HLA type influence on TCRB rearrangement was left unresolved here. Among all four CD4+ subsets, Type 1 diabetes patients had TCRB CDR3s that were moderately but significantly shorter.

Sorted CD4+ subsets: naive, central memory, regulatory, stem cell-like memory (CD45RO/CCR7/CD25/CD127/CD95/CD27 panel). The study reverse transcribed the entire isolated RNA, so it sequenced expressed TCRB transcripts. Using immunoSEQ multiplex PCR, the repertoire was profiled, and TCRdb retains in-frame clones only, with some absent. Of 95,000 to 150,000 clones detected, approximately 16% appear once; the ten largest clones hold roughly 2.5%. Germline loops: CDR1 SNHLY, CDR2 FYNNEI. The CDR3 spans 15 residues. V gave up 5 bases and J gave up 8 bases, with 21 bases separating them. A few counts support this clone. Its specificity is not known.

V gene TRBV2 combines with J gene TRBJ1-2, with a weak D call TRBD1 (5 bases). Sequenced input: central memory CD4+ T cells from blood. This clonotype was obtained from a man aged 30-40 years with type 1 diabetes. CDR3: CASSPPGPRSGGYTF. CDR3 DNA sequence: TGTGCCAGCAGTCCTCCGGGACCTAGGAGTGGGGGCTACACCTTC.